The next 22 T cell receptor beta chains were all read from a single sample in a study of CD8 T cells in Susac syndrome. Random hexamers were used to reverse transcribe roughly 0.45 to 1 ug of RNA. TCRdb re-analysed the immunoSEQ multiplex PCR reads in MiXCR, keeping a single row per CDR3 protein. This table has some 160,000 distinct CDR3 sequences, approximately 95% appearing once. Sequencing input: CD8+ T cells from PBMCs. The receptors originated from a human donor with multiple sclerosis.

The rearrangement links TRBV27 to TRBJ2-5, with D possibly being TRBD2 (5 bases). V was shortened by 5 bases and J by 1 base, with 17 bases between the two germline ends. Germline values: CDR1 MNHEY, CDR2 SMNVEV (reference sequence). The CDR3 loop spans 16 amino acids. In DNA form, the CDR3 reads TGTGCCAGCAGTCTCCGTGGGAGCCTACTCCAAGAGACCCAGTACTTC. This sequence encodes CASSLRGSLLQETQYF.

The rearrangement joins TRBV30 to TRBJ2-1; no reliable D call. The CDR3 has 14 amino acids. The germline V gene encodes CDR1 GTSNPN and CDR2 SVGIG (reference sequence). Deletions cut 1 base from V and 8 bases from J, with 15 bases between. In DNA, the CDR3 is TGTGCCTGGAGTGAGGGCTTAGGAGTGGATGAGCAGTTCTTC. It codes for CAWSEGLGVDEQFF. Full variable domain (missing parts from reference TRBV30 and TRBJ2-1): SQTIHQWPATLVQPVGSPLSLECTVEGTSNPNLYWYRQAAGRGLQLLFYSVGIGQISSEVPQNLSASRPQDRQFILSSKKLLLSDSGFYLCAWSEGLGVDEQFFGPGTRLTVL.

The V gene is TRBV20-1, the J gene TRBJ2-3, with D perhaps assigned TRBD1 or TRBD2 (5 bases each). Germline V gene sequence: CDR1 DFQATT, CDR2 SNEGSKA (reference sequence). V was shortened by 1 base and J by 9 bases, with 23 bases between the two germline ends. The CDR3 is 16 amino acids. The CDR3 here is CSARVHPGSPWDTQYF. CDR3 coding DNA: TGCAGTGCTAGAGTTCACCCGGGATCGCCCTGGGACACGCAGTATTTT.

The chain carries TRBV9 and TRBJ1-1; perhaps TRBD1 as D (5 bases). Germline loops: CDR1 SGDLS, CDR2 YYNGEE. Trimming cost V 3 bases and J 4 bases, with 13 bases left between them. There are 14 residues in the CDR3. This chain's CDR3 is CASSGRDLSTEAFF. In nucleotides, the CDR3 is TGTGCCAGCAGCGGACGGGACTTATCCACTGAAGCTTTCTTT.

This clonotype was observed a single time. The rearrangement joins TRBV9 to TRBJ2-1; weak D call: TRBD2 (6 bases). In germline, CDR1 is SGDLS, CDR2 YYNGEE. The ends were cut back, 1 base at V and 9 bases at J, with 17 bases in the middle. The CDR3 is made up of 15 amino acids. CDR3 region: CASSVMSGSGSEQFF. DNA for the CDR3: TGTGCCAGCAGCGTAATGAGCGGGTCAGGAAGTGAGCAGTTCTTC. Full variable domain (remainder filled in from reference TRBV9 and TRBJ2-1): DSGVTQTPKHLITATGQRVTLRCSPRSGDLSVYWYQQSLDQGLQFLIQYYNGEERAKGNILERFSAQQFPDLHSELNLSSLELGDSALYFCASSVMSGSGSEQFFGPGTRLTVL.

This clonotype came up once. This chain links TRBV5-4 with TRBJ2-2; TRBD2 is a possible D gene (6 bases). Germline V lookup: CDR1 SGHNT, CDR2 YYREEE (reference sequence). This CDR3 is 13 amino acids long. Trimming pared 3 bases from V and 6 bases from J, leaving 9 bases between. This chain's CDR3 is CASSYGGAGELFF. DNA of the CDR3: TGTGCCAGCAGCTACGGAGGGGCCGGGGAGCTGTTTTTT.

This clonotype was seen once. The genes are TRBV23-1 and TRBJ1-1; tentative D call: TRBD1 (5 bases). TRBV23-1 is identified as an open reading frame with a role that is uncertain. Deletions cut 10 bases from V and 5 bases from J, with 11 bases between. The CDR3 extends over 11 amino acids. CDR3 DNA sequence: TGCGCCATCGGGACGACAACTGAAGCTTTCTTT. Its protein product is CAIGTTTEAFF.

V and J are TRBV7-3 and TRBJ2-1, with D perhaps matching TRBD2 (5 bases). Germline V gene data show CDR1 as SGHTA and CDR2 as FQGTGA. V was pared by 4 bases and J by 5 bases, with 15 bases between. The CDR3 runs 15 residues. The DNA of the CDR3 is TGTGCCAGCAGCTCTGACTACTACGGCGACAATGAGCAGTTCTTC. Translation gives CASSSDYYGDNEQFF.

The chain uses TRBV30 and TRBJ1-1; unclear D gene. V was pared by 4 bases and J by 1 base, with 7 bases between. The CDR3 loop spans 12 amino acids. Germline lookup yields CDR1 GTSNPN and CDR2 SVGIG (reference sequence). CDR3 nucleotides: TGTGCCTGGATCAGACCGAACACTGAAGCTTTCTTT. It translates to CAWIRPNTEAFF.

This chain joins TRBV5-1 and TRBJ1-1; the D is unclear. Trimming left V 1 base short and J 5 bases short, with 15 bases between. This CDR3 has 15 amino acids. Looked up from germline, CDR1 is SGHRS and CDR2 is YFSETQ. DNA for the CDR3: TGCGCCAGCAGCTTGAGGTACCCAGGAGTTACTGAAGCTTTCTTT. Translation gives CASSLRYPGVTEAFF.

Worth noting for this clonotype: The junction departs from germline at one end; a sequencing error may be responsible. The CDR3 loop reads CASSEVPQGGGNYGYTF. The CDR3 DNA follows: TGTGCCAGCAGCGAAGTCCCACAGGGAGGGGGTAACTATGGCTACACCTTC. This chain links TRBV2 with TRBJ1-2, with D possibly matching TRBD1 (6 bases). The CDR3 consists of 17 residues. Germline CDR1 SNHLY, CDR2 FYNNEI.

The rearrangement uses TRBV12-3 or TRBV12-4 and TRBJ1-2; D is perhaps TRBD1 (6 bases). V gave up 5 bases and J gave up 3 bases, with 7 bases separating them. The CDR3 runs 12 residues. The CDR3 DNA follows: TGTGCCAGCAGTCCAGGGGACTATGGCTACACCTTC. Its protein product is CASSPGDYGYTF.

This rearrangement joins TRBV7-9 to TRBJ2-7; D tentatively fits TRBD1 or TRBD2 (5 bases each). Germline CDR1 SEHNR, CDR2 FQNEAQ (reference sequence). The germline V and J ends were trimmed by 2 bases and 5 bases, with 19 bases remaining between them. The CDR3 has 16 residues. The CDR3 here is CASSLKGPGSPHEQYF. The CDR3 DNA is TGTGCCAGCAGCTTAAAGGGTCCAGGGAGTCCCCACGAGCAGTACTTC.

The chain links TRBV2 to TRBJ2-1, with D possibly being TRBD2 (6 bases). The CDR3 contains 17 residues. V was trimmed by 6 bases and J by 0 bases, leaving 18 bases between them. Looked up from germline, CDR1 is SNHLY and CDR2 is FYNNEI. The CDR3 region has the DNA TGTGCCAGCAGCGCCCGGGGGAGCGGTAGCTCCTACAATGAGCAGTTCTTC. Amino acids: CASSARGSGSSYNEQFF.

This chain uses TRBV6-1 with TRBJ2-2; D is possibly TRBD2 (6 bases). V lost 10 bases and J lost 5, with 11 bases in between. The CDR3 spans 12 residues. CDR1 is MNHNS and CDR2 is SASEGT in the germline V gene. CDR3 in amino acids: CATLRGTGELFF. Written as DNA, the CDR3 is TGTGCCACCCTCCGGGGGACCGGGGAGCTGTTTTTT.

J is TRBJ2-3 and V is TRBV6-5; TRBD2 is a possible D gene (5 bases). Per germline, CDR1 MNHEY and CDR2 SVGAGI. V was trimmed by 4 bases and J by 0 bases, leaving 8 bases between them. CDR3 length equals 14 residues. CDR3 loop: CASSSSRSTDTQYF. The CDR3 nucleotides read TGTGCCAGCAGTTCTAGCAGAAGCACAGATACGCAGTATTTT.

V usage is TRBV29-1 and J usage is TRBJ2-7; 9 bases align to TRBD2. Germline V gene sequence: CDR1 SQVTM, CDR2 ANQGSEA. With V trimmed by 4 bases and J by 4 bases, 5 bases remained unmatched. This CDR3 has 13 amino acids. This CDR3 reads CSVVSGSLYEQYF. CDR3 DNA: TGCAGCGTTGTTAGCGGGAGCTTATACGAGCAGTACTTC.

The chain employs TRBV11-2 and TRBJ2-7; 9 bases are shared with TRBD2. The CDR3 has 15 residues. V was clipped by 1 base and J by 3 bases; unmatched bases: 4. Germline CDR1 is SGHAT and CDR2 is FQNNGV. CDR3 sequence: CASSLGLAALYEQYF. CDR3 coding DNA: TGTGCCAGCAGCTTAGGACTAGCGGCTCTCTACGAGCAGTACTTC.

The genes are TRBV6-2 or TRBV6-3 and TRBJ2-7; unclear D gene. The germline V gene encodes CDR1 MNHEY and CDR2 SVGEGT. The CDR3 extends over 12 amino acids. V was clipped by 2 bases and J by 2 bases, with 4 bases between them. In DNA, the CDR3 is TGTGCCAGCAGTTACGTCGCCTACGAGCAGTACTTC. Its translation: CASSYVAYEQYF.

In DNA form, the CDR3 reads TGTGCCGGAGTACCGGGATTTCAAGAGACCCAGTACTTC. This gives the protein CAGVPGFQETQYF. The rearrangement uses TRBV11-2 and TRBJ2-5; tentative D call: TRBD2 (5 bases). Germline values: CDR1 SGHAT, CDR2 FQNNGV. CDR3 length: 13 amino acids. Trimming cost V 11 bases and J 2 bases, with 15 bases left between them.

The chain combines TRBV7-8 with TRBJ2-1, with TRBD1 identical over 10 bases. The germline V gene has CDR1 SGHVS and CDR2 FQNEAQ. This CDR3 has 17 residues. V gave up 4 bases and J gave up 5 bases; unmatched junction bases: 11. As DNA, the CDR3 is TGTGCCAGCAGCTCTCTATCTGGGACAGGGGTCCACAATGAGCAGTTCTTC. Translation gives CASSSLSGTGVHNEQFF.

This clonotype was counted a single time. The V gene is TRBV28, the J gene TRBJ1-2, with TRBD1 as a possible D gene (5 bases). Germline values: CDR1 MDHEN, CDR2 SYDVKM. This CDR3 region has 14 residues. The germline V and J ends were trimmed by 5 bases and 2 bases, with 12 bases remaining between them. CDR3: CASSMDTPNYGYTF. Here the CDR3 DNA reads TGTGCCAGCAGTATGGACACTCCGAACTATGGCTACACCTTC.